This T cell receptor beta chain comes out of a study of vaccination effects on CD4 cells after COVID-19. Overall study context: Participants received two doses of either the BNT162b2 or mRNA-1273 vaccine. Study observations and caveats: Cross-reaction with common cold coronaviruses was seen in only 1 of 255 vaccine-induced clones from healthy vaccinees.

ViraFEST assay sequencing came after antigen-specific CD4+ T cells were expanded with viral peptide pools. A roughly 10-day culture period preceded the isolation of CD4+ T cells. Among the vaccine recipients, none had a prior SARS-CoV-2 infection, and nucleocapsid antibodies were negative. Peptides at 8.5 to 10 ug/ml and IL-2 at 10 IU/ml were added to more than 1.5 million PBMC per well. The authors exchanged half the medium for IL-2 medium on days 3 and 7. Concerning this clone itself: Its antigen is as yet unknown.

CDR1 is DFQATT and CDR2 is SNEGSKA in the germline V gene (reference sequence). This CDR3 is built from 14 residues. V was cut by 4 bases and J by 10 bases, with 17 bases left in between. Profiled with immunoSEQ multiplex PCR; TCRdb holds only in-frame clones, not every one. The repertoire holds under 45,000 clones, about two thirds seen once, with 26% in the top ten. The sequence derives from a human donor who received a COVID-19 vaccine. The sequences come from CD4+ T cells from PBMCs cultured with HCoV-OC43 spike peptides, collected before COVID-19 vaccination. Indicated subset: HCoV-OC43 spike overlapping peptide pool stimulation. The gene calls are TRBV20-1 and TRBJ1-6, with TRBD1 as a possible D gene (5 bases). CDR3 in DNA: TGCAGTGCTAATGACAGCAGCGGAAGCTCACCCCTCCACTTT. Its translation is CSANDSSGSSPLHF.